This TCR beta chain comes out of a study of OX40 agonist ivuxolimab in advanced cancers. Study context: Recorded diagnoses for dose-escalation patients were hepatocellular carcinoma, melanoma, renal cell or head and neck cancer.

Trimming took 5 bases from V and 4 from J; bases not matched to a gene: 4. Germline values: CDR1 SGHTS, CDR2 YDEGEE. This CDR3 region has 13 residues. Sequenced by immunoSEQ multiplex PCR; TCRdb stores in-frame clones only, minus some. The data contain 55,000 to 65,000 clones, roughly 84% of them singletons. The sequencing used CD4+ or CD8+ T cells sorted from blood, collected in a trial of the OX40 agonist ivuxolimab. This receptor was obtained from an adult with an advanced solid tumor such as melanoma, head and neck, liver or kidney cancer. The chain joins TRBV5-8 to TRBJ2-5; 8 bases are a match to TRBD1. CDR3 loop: CASRQGARETQYF. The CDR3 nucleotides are TGTGCCAGCAGGCAGGGGGCTAGAGAGACCCAGTACTTC. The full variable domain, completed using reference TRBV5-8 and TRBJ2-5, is EAGVTQSPTHLIKTRGQQATLRCSPISGHTSVYWYQQALGLGLQFLLWYDEGEERNRGNFPPRFSGRQFPNYSSELNVNALELEDSALYLCASRQGARETQYFGPGTRLLVL.